The rows below give T cell receptor beta chains drawn from one sample of a study of molecular identifiers for immune sequencing clone quantification. TCRdb reprocessed the PCR reads with MiXCR, giving one entry per CDR3 protein. The sample lists about half a million distinct CDR3 sequences, around 23% seen once, with roughly 0.79% in the top ten. Sequenced sample: naive CD8+ T cells from blood, with Jurkat cell RNA spiked in. Receptor source: a human donor in good health. Some libraries in this study had Jurkat cell RNA spiked in. Each CDR3 is given with its conserved first and last residue. The order of the fields is V gene, clone size, J gene, D gene, CDR3 protein, CDR3 DNA. D genes are given only for firm matches. Size is stated for part of the rows, as once, few or many counts, or as a class when the clone is expanded.

v_call: TRBV12-3/TRBV12-4; clone_size: few; j_call: TRBJ2-3; d_call: NA; cdr3_aa: CASGGGGAPPDTQYF; cdr3_nt: TGTGCCAGTGGCGGAGGTGGGGCACCGCCAGATACGCAGTATTTT
v_call: TRBV29-1; clone_size: few; j_call: TRBJ1-2; d_call: TRBD1; cdr3_aa: CSVEDDRGIAYGYTF; cdr3_nt: TGCAGCGTAGAGGACGACAGGGGGATCGCCTATGGCTACACCTTC
v_call: TRBV30; clone_size: NA; j_call: TRBJ2-7; d_call: NA; cdr3_aa: CAWLGQAYEQYF; cdr3_nt: TGTGCCTGGTTGGGGCAGGCCTACGAGCAGTACTTC
v_call: TRBV12-3/TRBV12-4; clone_size: many; j_call: TRBJ1-1; d_call: TRBD1; cdr3_aa: CASSDRDLNTEAFF; cdr3_nt: TGTGCCAGCAGTGACAGGGACCTGAACACTGAAGCTTTCTTT
v_call: TRBV20-1; clone_size: few; j_call: TRBJ2-7; d_call: NA; cdr3_aa: CSASPWSESYEQYF; cdr3_nt: TGCAGTGCTAGCCCCTGGAGCGAGAGCTACGAGCAGTACTTC
v_call: TRBV6-1; clone_size: few; j_call: TRBJ1-1; d_call: TRBD1; cdr3_aa: CASSAMIQGANTEAFF; cdr3_nt: TGTGCCAGCAGTGCCATGATACAGGGGGCAAACACTGAAGCTTTCTTT
v_call: TRBV29-1; clone_size: few; j_call: TRBJ2-7; d_call: TRBD1; cdr3_aa: CSVRMWTGTVYEQYF; cdr3_nt: TGCAGCGTTAGGATGTGGACAGGGACGGTTTACGAGCAGTACTTC
v_call: TRBV20-1; clone_size: NA; j_call: TRBJ2-7; d_call: TRBD1; cdr3_aa: CSARSGTGGYEQYF; cdr3_nt: TGCAGTGCTAGGTCGGGGACAGGGGGCTACGAGCAGTACTTC
v_call: TRBV7-6; clone_size: few; j_call: TRBJ2-2; d_call: TRBD2; cdr3_aa: CASSLDLAGAYTGELFF; cdr3_nt: TGTGCCAGCAGCTTAGACCTAGCGGGGGCCTACACCGGGGAGCTGTTTTTT
v_call: TRBV29-1; clone_size: many; j_call: TRBJ2-3; d_call: TRBD1; cdr3_aa: CSVEPRTGASTDTQYF; cdr3_nt: TGCAGCGTTGAACCCCGGACAGGGGCTAGCACAGATACGCAGTATTTT
v_call: TRBV6-2/TRBV6-3; clone_size: once; j_call: TRBJ2-3; d_call: TRBD2; cdr3_aa: CASDPAGGRCTDTQYF; cdr3_nt: TGTGCCAGCGACCCGGCGGGAGGGCGGTGCACAGATACGCAGTATTTT
v_call: TRBV28; clone_size: NA; j_call: TRBJ2-3; d_call: TRBD2; cdr3_aa: CASSYPSGSSVDTQYF; cdr3_nt: TGTGCCAGCAGTTACCCTAGCGGGAGCTCAGTAGATACGCAGTATTTT
v_call: TRBV27; clone_size: NA; j_call: TRBJ1-5; d_call: TRBD1; cdr3_aa: CASSQTGYNQPQRF; cdr3_nt: TGTGCCAGCAGTCAGACAGGGTACAATCAGCCCCAGCGTTTT
v_call: TRBV30; clone_size: few; j_call: TRBJ2-2; d_call: NA; cdr3_aa: CAWSEGELFF; cdr3_nt: TGTGCCTGGAGTGAAGGGGAGCTGTTTTTT
v_call: TRBV6-6; clone_size: few; j_call: TRBJ2-3; d_call: TRBD2; cdr3_aa: CASTLPEASGRRGSDTQYF; cdr3_nt: TGTGCCAGCACCCTACCCGAGGCTAGCGGGAGGAGGGGCTCAGATACGCAGTATTTT
v_call: TRBV3-1; clone_size: NA; j_call: TRBJ2-4; d_call: NA; cdr3_aa: CASSLGQRFKNIQYF; cdr3_nt: TGTGCCAGCAGCCTCGGCCAGAGATTTAAAAACATTCAGTACTTC
v_call: TRBV12-3/TRBV12-4; clone_size: many; j_call: TRBJ1-1; d_call: NA; cdr3_aa: CASRWGTKRGAGTEAFF; cdr3_nt: TGTGCCAGCCGCTGGGGGACTAAAAGGGGAGCTGGCACTGAAGCTTTCTTT
v_call: TRBV12-3/TRBV12-4; clone_size: NA; j_call: TRBJ2-6; d_call: NA; cdr3_aa: CASRGDIPYPSGANVLTF; cdr3_nt: TGTGCCAGCAGAGGGGACATCCCTTACCCCTCTGGGGCCAACGTCCTGACTTTC
v_call: TRBV5-4; clone_size: many; j_call: TRBJ2-7; d_call: TRBD2; cdr3_aa: CASSFLAGALGDEQYF; cdr3_nt: TGTGCCAGCAGCTTTCTAGCGGGAGCATTAGGGGACGAGCAGTACTTC
v_call: TRBV7-2; clone_size: many; j_call: TRBJ1-1; d_call: TRBD1; cdr3_aa: CASSPWTGSTEAFF; cdr3_nt: TGTGCCAGCAGCCCCTGGACAGGGAGCACTGAAGCTTTCTTT